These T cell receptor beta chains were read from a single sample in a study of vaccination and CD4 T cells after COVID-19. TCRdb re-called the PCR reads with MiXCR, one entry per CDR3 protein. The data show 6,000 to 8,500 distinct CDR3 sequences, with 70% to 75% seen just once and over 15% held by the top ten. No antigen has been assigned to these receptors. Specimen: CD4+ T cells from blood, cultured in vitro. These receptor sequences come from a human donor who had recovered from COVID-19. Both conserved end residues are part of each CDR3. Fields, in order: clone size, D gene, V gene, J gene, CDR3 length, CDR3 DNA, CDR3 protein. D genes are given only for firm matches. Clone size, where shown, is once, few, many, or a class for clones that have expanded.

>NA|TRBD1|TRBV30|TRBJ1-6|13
TGTGCCTGGAGAGATGACAGGGGTACACCCCTCCACTTT
CAWRDDRGTPLHF
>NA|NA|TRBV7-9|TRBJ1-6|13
TGTGCCAGCAACGACAGACCTAATTCACCCCTCCACTTT
CASNDRPNSPLHF
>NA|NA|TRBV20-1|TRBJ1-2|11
TGCAGTTTGGACAGACTTTATGGCTACACCTTC
CSLDRLYGYTF
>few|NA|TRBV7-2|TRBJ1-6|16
TGTGCCAGCAGCATCCAGACCCGGGGGCATAATTCACCCCTCCACTTT
CASSIQTRGHNSPLHF
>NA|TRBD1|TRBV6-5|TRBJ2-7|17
TGTGCCAGCAGTTATTGGTGGAAGGGGACAGGGAGCCACGAGCAGTACTTC
CASSYWWKGTGSHEQYF
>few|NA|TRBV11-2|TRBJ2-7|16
TGTGCCAGCAGCTCACAGGGCTGGGTGAGGAGTGCCGAGCAGTACTTC
CASSSQGWVRSAEQYF
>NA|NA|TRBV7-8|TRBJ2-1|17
TGTGCCGCCAGGGAGGCGGGCCAATCTTACCAATACAATGAGCAGTTCTTC
CAAREAGQSYQYNEQFF
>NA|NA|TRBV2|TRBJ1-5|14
TGTGCCAGCAGTGGAGGGACAAGGAATCAGCCCCAGCATTTT
CASSGGTRNQPQHF
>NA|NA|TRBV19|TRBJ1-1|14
TGTGCCAGTAGTCCGGGAGAGGAGGGGACTGAAGCTTTCTTT
CASSPGEEGTEAFF
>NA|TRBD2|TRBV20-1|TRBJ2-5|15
TGCAGTGCTAGGGGCGGGAGCCTTTTTCAAGAGACCCAGTACTTC
CSARGGSLFQETQYF
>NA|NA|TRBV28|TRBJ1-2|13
TGTGCCAGCAGCAGACAAGCTAACTATGGCTACACCTTC
CASSRQANYGYTF
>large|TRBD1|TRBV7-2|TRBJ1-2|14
TGTGCCAGCAGCTTAGGGGACAGGTCCTATGGCTACACCTTC
CASSLGDRSYGYTF
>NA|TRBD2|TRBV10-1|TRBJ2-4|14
TGCGCCAGCAGCTTCGGGACTAGCGGAAACATTCAGTACTTC
CASSFGTSGNIQYF
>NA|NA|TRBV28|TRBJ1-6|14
TGTGCCAGCAGGGGGGGGGGAATAAATTCACCCCTCCACTTT
CASRGGGINSPLHF
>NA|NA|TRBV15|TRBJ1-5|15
TGTGCCACCAGCAGAGGACGGCCTAACAATCAGCCCCAGCATTTT
CATSRGRPNNQPQHF
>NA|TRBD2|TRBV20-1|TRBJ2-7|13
TGCAGTGCTCCTCGACTAGCGGGTTACGAGCAGTACTTC
CSAPRLAGYEQYF
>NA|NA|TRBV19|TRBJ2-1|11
TGTGCCAGTAGGGTGGGCAATGAGCAGTTCTTC
CASRVGNEQFF
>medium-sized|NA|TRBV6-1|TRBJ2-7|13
TGTGCCACCCTCAGGCTAGATCTTGGGGAGCAGTACTTC
CATLRLDLGEQYF
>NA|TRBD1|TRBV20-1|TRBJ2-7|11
TGCAGCGGACAGGGGGCAAACGAGCAGTACTTC
CSGQGANEQYF
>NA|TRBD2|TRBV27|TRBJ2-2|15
TGTGCCAGCAGTTTCCGGGGGGCGAACACCGGGGAGCTGTTTTTT
CASSFRGANTGELFF
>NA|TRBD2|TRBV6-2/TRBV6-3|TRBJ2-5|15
TGTGCCAGCAGCTGGACTAGCGGGAGGGCAGAGACCCAGTACTTC
CASSWTSGRAETQYF
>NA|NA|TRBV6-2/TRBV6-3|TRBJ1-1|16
TGTGCCAGCAGCTACGGGAGGGGTAGTTTGAACACTGAAGCTTTCTTT
CASSYGRGSLNTEAFF
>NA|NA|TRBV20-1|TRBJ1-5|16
TGCAGTGCTAGAGGGGGCAGGAGTTATAGCAATCAGCCCCAGCATTTT
CSARGGRSYSNQPQHF
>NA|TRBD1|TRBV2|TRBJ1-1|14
TGTGCCAGCAGTCTACAGGGGAGGAACACTGAAGCTTTCTTT
CASSLQGRNTEAFF
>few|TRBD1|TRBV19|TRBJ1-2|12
TGTGCCAGTAGTCCCGGGACAGGGTCTCGCACCTTC
CASSPGTGSRTF
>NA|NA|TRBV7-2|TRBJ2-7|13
TGTGCCAGCAGCTTGGACAAGCAGTACGAGCAGTACTTC
CASSLDKQYEQYF
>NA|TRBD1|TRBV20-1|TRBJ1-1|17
TGCAGTGCTAGAAAATCGTGGGCAGGGGGACCGAACACTGAAGCTTTCTTT
CSARKSWAGGPNTEAFF
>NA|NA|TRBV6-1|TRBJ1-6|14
TGTGCCAGCAGCGGGGGGAGAGATAATTCACCCCTCCACTTT
CASSGGRDNSPLHF
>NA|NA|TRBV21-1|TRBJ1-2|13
TGTGCCAGCAGCAAGGAGGACCTAATAAGGATCACCTTC
CASSKEDLIRITF
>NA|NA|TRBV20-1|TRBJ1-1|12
TGCAGTGCTCCACCGATGGCTACTGAAGCTTTCTTT
CSAPPMATEAFF
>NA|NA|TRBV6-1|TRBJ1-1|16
TGTGCCAGTCGTCTTCTCTCCGAGGGGGGAAGGACTCAAGCTTTCTTT
CASRLLSEGGRTQAFF
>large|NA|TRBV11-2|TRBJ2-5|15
TGTGCCAGCAGTTTGAGGGAACCACCAGGGGAGACCCAGTACTTC
CASSLREPPGETQYF
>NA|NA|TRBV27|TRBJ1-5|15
TGTGCCAGCAGTTTAGGCAGGGGAAAGGTTCAGCCCCAGCATTTT
CASSLGRGKVQPQHF
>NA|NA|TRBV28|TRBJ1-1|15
TGTGCCAGCAGCCGAGGGTCAGTTGTGAACACTGAAGCTTTCTTT
CASSRGSVVNTEAFF
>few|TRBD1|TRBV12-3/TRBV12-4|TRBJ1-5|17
TGTGCCAGCAGTATCACGCCTATACAGGGGAGCAATCAGCCCCAGCATTTT
CASSITPIQGSNQPQHF
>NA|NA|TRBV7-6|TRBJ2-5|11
TGTGCCAGCACCCTGGGAGAGACCCAGTACTTC
CASTLGETQYF
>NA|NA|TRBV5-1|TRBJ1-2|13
TGCGCCAGCAGCGTAGACGGACCCTATGGCTACACCTTC
CASSVDGPYGYTF
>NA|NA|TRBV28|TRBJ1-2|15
TGTGCCAGCAGTCCTCTCCGGGACATTAACTATGGCTACACCTTC
CASSPLRDINYGYTF
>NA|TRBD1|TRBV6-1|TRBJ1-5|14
TGTGCCAGCAGTACCGGGACAGGGTATGAGCCCCAGCATTTT
CASSTGTGYEPQHF
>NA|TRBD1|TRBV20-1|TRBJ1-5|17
TGCAGTGCTAGACGGGACAGGGGCCGATATAGCAATCAGCCCCAGCATTTT
CSARRDRGRYSNQPQHF
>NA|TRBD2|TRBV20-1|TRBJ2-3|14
TGCAGTGCTAGCCTAGGGACTAGCGGGAGGATGGCGTATTTT
CSASLGTSGRMAYF
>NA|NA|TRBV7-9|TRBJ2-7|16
TGTGCCAGCAGCTCAGTTCGAGGTAAAGGGCTTAACGAGCAGTACTTC
CASSSVRGKGLNEQYF
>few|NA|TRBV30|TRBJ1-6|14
TGTGCCTGGCTCGGGGTTGGTATCGGGGCACCCCTCCACTTT
CAWLGVGIGAPLHF
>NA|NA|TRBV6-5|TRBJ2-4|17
TGTGCCAGCAGTTACTCGGGTGGGGATGCTTCCCAAAACATTCAGTACTTC
CASSYSGGDASQNIQYF
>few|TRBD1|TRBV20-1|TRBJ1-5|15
TGCAGTGCTAGTCCGAGGACAGGGGATCATCAGCCCCAGCATTTT
CSASPRTGDHQPQHF
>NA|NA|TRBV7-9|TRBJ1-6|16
TGTGCCAGCAGCACCAAAGACCTTGGCTATAATTCACCCCTCCACTTT
CASSTKDLGYNSPLHF
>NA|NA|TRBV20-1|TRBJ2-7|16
TGCAGTGCTAGAGAGGCGGCAATACCAGGGGTATACGAGCAGTACTTC
CSAREAAIPGVYEQYF
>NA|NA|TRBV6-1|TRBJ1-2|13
TGTGCCAGCAGAAATCGACGCCCCGATGGCTACACCTTC
CASRNRRPDGYTF
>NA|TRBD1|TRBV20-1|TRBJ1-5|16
TGCAGTGCTAGAGGGCAGTACAGGGGGTTGGGTGAACCCCAGCATTTT
CSARGQYRGLGEPQHF
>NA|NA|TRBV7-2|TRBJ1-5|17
TGTGCCAGCAGCTTAGGGGGAGCGGGGTTGGGCAATCAGCCCCAGCATTTT
CASSLGGAGLGNQPQHF
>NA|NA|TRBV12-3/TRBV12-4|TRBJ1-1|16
TGTGCCAGCAGTTTTGTTGGCCGGCCCAGGTTCACTGAAGCTTTCTTT
CASSFVGRPRFTEAFF
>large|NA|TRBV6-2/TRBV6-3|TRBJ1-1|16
TGTGCCAGCAGCCCGGTCGGTCCCGCGGGGAACACTGAAGCTTTCTTT
CASSPVGPAGNTEAFF
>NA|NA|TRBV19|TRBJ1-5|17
TGTGCCAGTAGTACCGGGCCTCAGGGACGAGGGTTTCAGCCCCAGCATTTT
CASSTGPQGRGFQPQHF
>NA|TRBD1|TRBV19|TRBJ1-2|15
TGTGCCAGTAGTATAGGAGTCAGGGGGAACTATGGCTACACCTTC
CASSIGVRGNYGYTF
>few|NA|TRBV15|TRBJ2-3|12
TGTGCCACCAGGCAAGTCACAGATACGCAGTATTTT
CATRQVTDTQYF
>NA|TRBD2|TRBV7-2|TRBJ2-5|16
TGTGCCAGCAGCCAAGGACTAGCGGGAGGCGGTGAGACCCAGTACTTC
CASSQGLAGGGETQYF